This T cell receptor beta chain was profiled in a study of vaccination and CD4 T cells after COVID-19. Study-wide context: Convalescent donors totaled six males and four females, including two who were Hispanic.

Treatment here: approximately 10-day PBMC culture with coronavirus spike peptide pools or control peptides (ViraFEST assay). Per-well cultures of two million PBMCs received 9 to 10 IU/ml IL-2 and around 10 ug/ml peptide pools. Germline lookup yields CDR1 MNHEY and CDR2 SVGAGI. The CDR3 consists of 14 residues. V lost 0 bases and J 4 bases, leaving 9 bases between the germline ends. Sequencing of DNA taken from cultured CD4+ T cells relied on the Oncomine TCR Beta short-read assay. MiXCR, run by TCRdb on the PCR reads, gives a single entry per CDR3 protein. The repertoire holds about 13,000 distinct CDR3 sequences, with 60% to 80% as singletons. Comment on this clonotype: Its antigen is not identified.

The origin of this receptor is a human donor who had recovered from COVID-19. The chain links TRBV6-5 to TRBJ1-1, with unresolved D. Sequenced sample: CD4+ T cells from blood, cultured in vitro. CDR3 nucleotides: TGTGCCAGCAGTTACTCGGATTTAGCCACTGAAGCTTTCTTT. It yields the protein CASSYSDLATEAFF.